This passage covers 23 T cell receptor beta chains from one sample sequenced in a study of post-analysis software for immune sequencing data. Study-level findings and limits: Among roughly 5 TRBV segments more frequent in patients than controls were TRBV5-6, TRBV5-1 and TRBV20-1.

The authors incorporated unique molecular identifiers into the TCR beta cDNA libraries. TCRdb processed the PCR reads anew with MiXCR; each CDR3 protein has one entry. In the table there are about 820,000 distinct CDR3 sequences, approximately 53% of which are singletons. For these receptors, no antigen is known. Material: blood. The receptors were sampled from a girl aged 5 to 17 with multiple sclerosis.

This clonotype came up a few times. This rearrangement joins TRBV7-9 to TRBJ2-3; 13 bases match TRBD2. Germline-derived CDR1 and CDR2 are SEHNR and FQNEAQ (reference sequence). V shed 7 bases, J shed 4 bases, and the junction held 8 bases outside the gene matches. CDR3 length equals 16 residues. This CDR3 reads CASTEGTSGIADTQYF. CDR3 nucleotide sequence: TGTGCCAGCACCGAAGGGACTAGCGGGATCGCAGATACGCAGTATTTT.

This clonotype was picked up a small number of times. CDR3 sequence: CASSPSVINTF. The CDR3 DNA sequence: TGTGCCAGCAGCCCCTCCGTCATAAACACCTTC. The chain joins TRBV13 to TRBJ1-2; D gene unclear. Trimming took 5 bases from V and 12 from J, leaving 13 bases between them. The CDR3 contains 11 residues. Germline V gene sequence: CDR1 PRHDT, CDR2 FYEKMQ (reference sequence).

V usage is TRBV27 and J usage is TRBJ1-2, with D perhaps TRBD1 (5 bases). Germline V gene lookup returns CDR1 MNHEY and CDR2 SMNVEV (reference sequence). V lost 3 bases to trimming and J lost 4 bases, with 9 bases between them. The CDR3 spans 13 residues. The CDR3 reads CASSFDRSYGYTF. CDR3 nucleotide sequence: TGTGCCAGCAGTTTTGACAGAAGCTATGGCTACACCTTC.

J is TRBJ2-4 and V is TRBV4-1; D possibly corresponds to TRBD1 (5 bases). The J call could be wrong; TRBJ2-5 is a better fit for the DNA end. The V gene's germline CDR1 is MGHRA and CDR2 YSYEKL. The CDR3 length is 14 residues. In DNA, the CDR3 is TGCGCCAGCAGCCAAGCACCAGGGAAAGAGACCCAGTACTTC. It yields the protein CASSQAPGKETQYF.

This chain joins TRBV7-9 and TRBJ2-5; D not certain. Trimming left V 2 bases short and J 1 base short, with 8 bases between. The CDR3 runs to 14 residues. Looked up from germline, CDR1 is SEHNR and CDR2 is FQNEAQ (reference sequence). CDR3 in amino acids: CASSLQAVQETQYF. The CDR3 bases are TGTGCCAGCAGCTTACAGGCAGTCCAAGAGACCCAGTACTTC. Full variable domain (rest looked up from reference TRBV7-9 and TRBJ2-5): DTGVSQNPRHKITKRGQNVTFRCDPISEHNRLYWYRQTLGQGPEFLTYFQNEAQLEKSRLLSDRFSAERPKGSFSTLEIQRTEQGDSAMYLCASSLQAVQETQYFGPGTRLLVL.

This chain uses TRBV29-1 with TRBJ1-2, with TRBD1 matching 10 bases. The CDR3 extends over 11 amino acids. Germline trimming cut 7 bases from V and 8 bases from J; bases unmatched to any gene: 4. Germline V lookup: CDR1 SQVTM, CDR2 ANQGSEA. The DNA of the CDR3 is TGCAGCGCCGGGACAGGGGAGGGCTACACCTTC. Translated: CSAGTGEGYTF.

This clonotype was counted a single time. V and J are TRBV3-1 and TRBJ2-5; 10 nucleotides agree with TRBD2. Per germline, CDR1 LGHDT and CDR2 YNNKEL (reference sequence). CDR3 length equals 14 residues. Unmatched junction bases numbered 10, after V lost 4 bases and J lost 11 bases. This CDR3 is CASSPGLADNEQYF. As DNA, the CDR3 is TGTGCCAGCAGCCCCGGACTAGCGGACAATGAGCAGTACTTC.

The gene calls are TRBV5-1 and TRBJ2-7; D remains ambiguous. CDR1 and CDR2 (germline): SGHRS, YFSETQ. V was pared by 4 bases and J by 3 bases, with 8 bases between. CDR3 length: 12 residues. CDR3 in amino acids: CASSPNYYEQYF. The CDR3 region has the DNA TGCGCCAGCAGCCCAAACTACTACGAGCAGTACTTC.

The table lists this clonotype with a few counts. The genes are TRBV5-1 and TRBJ2-5, with D possibly TRBD2 on 6 matching bases. The CDR3 has 15 amino acids. With 0 bases removed from V and 5 bases from J, the gap between germline ends came to 14 bases. The germline V gene has CDR1 SGHRS and CDR2 YFSETQ. CDR3 DNA: TGCGCCAGCAGCTTGGAGGGTTCAAGCGGGGAGACCCAGTACTTC. Its translation: CASSLEGSSGETQYF.

This clonotype was detected only a few times. The chain joins TRBV6-2 or TRBV6-3 to TRBJ1-1, with D hard to call. The CDR3 consists of 13 residues. The V gene's germline CDR1 is MNHEY and CDR2 SVGEGT. Trimming left V 7 bases short and J 6 bases short, with 15 bases between. CDR3 in DNA: TGTGCCAGCACGAGGTCCTTTGGGGCTGAAGCTTTCTTT. It specifies CASTRSFGAEAFF.

This sequence joins TRBV15 and TRBJ2-5; D unclear. CDR1 LNHNV and CDR2 YYDKDF come from the germline V gene (reference sequence). Trimming took 4 bases from V and 3 from J, leaving 3 bases between them. The CDR3 covers 11 residues. The CDR3 spells CATSTEETQYF. Written as DNA, the CDR3 is TGTGCCACCAGCACCGAAGAGACCCAGTACTTC.

The chain links TRBV10-3 to TRBJ2-2, with 7 nucleotides matching TRBD1. Germline trimming cut 6 bases from V and 3 bases from J; bases unmatched to any gene: 10. This CDR3 contains 16 residues. Germline lookup yields CDR1 ENHRY and CDR2 SYGVKD. CDR3 residues: CAIRERGPGDTGELFF. CDR3 bases: TGTGCCATCAGAGAAAGGGGGCCCGGGGACACCGGGGAGCTGTTTTTT.

V usage is TRBV29-1 and J usage is TRBJ2-1; D possibly corresponds to TRBD2 (6 bases). The CDR3 contains 16 residues. V shed 3 bases and J shed 5 bases, with 20 bases lying between them. The germline gives CDR1 SQVTM, CDR2 ANQGSEA. The CDR3 region is CSVDNHWRAVDNEQFF. As DNA, the CDR3 is TGCAGCGTTGATAATCATTGGAGGGCCGTCGACAATGAGCAGTTCTTC.

CDR3 sequence (DNA): TGTGCCAGCAGAGCTAACGCGCCCAGCTCTGGGGCCAACGTCCTGACTTTC. Its protein product is CASRANAPSSGANVLTF. The chain combines TRBV28 with TRBJ2-6; no definite D call. V was pared by 6 bases and J by 0 bases, with 15 bases between. The germline V gene encodes CDR1 MDHEN and CDR2 SYDVKM. The CDR3 contains 17 residues. Filled out from reference TRBV28 and TRBJ2-6, the complete variable domain reads DVKVTQSSRYLVKRTGEKVFLECVQDMDHENMFWYRQDPGLGLRLIYFSYDVKMKEKGDIPEGYSVSREKKERFSLILESASTNQTSMYLCASRANAPSSGANVLTFGAGSRLTVL.

This sequence joins TRBV20-1 and TRBJ2-2; 16 bases fit TRBD2. Trimming cost V 1 base and J 2 bases; bases outside gene matches: 7. Germline V CDR1 and CDR2: DFQATT, SNEGSKA (reference sequence). This CDR3 region has 19 residues. The CDR3 is CSARVEGLAGGPNTGELFF. The CDR3 bases are TGCAGTGCTAGAGTCGAGGGACTAGCGGGAGGGCCAAACACCGGGGAGCTGTTTTTT.

V gene TRBV7-2 combines with J gene TRBJ2-4; D gene uncertain. The J call may be wrong; the DNA end is better matched by TRBJ2-5. The CDR3 runs 11 residues. Germline values: CDR1 SGHTA, CDR2 FQGNSA. The CDR3 loop is CASSIYETQYF. In DNA form, the CDR3 reads TGTGCCAGCAGCATCTATGAGACCCAGTACTTC.

This sequence joins TRBV9 and TRBJ1-2, with unresolved D. This CDR3 has 16 amino acids. Germline V gene data show CDR1 as SGDLS and CDR2 as YYNGEE. V lost 0 bases and J lost 1, with 13 bases in between. CDR3 bases: TGTGCCAGCAGCGTAGGAACAGACCTAAGTAACTATGGCTACACCTTC. As protein: CASSVGTDLSNYGYTF.

The chain links TRBV29-1 to TRBJ1-1; possibly TRBD1 for D (5 bases). The CDR3 consists of 13 residues. With 4 bases removed from V and 4 bases from J, the gap between germline ends came to 13 bases. From germline, CDR1 is SQVTM and CDR2 ANQGSEA. The CDR3 reads CSVGGKVGTEAFF. The CDR3 region has the DNA TGCAGCGTTGGGGGGAAAGTCGGCACTGAAGCTTTCTTT.

This clonotype was found once. The V gene is TRBV5-1, the J gene TRBJ2-6, with unresolved D. CDR1 SGHRS and CDR2 YFSETQ come from the germline V gene. This CDR3 region has 17 residues. Between the trimmed V and J ends, which lost 3 bases and 0 bases, there was a span of 13 bases. The CDR3 here is CASSYRPPDSGANVLTF. The CDR3 DNA reads as TGCGCCAGCAGCTATCGACCCCCGGACTCTGGGGCCAACGTCCTGACTTTC.

V gene TRBV9 combines with J gene TRBJ2-7; TRBD2 matches at 9 bases. The J call may not be correct, given that the DNA end is closer to TRBJ2-5. There are 15 residues in the CDR3. CDR1 is SGDLS and CDR2 is YYNGEE in the germline V gene. CDR3 in amino acids: CASSQAGGLKGTQYF. The CDR3 DNA reads as TGTGCCAGCAGTCAGGCGGGGGGGCTAAAAGGGACCCAGTACTTC.

V usage is TRBV29-1 and J usage is TRBJ2-3, with D unclear. This CDR3 contains 13 residues. Trimming cost V 7 bases and J 1 base, with 12 bases left between them. Per germline, CDR1 SQVTM and CDR2 ANQGSEA. The CDR3, as DNA: TGCAGCGCGGACGGTGAGGGCACAGATACGCAGTATTTT. Translation gives CSADGEGTDTQYF.

This chain links TRBV6-1 with TRBJ1-2; maybe TRBD1 (5 bases). The CDR3 sequence is 12 residues long. V lost 3 bases, J lost 5 bases, and 7 bases lay in between. The germline gives CDR1 MNHNS, CDR2 SASEGT. The CDR3 DNA is TGTGCCAGCAGTGAGTCAGGGTATGGCTACACCTTC. Translating it yields CASSESGYGYTF.

The J gene is TRBJ1-2, the V gene TRBV29-1, with 8 bases that match TRBD1. This CDR3 region has 12 residues. V lost 5 bases to trimming and J lost 8 bases; unmatched junction nucleotides: 7. The germline V gene has CDR1 SQVTM and CDR2 ANQGSEA. The CDR3 nucleotides are TGCAGCGTTCCGGACAGGGTAGGCGGCTACACCTTC. Translating gives CSVPDRVGGYTF.